Shown below are 15 T cell receptor beta chains from a single sample sequenced in a study of glioma-infiltrating T cells after dendritic cell vaccination. Data came from immunoSEQ multiplex PCR; TCRdb stores just in-frame clones and leaves some out. Of just over 95,000 clones in the sample, over 60% are singletons; the top ten hold approximately 5.9%. Source: blood, taken before dendritic cell vaccination. These receptors originate from a human donor with glioblastoma.

This chain connects TRBV6-5 to TRBJ2-1; maybe TRBD1 (5 bases). Germline V gene data show CDR1 as MNHEY and CDR2 as SVGAGI. CDR3 length equals 12 residues. The V end lost 0 bases, the J end lost 8 bases, and 5 bases lay between the germline ends. Written as DNA, the CDR3 is TGTGCCAGCAGTTACTCAGGGGATGAGCAGTTCTTC. This gives the protein CASSYSGDEQFF.

The genes are TRBV30 and TRBJ1-2; 7 bases are a match to TRBD1. Germline CDR1 reads GTSNPN; CDR2 reads SVGIG (reference sequence). There are 13 residues in the CDR3. The ends lost 0 bases at V and 7 bases at J; junction bases unmatched: 5. CDR3 amino acids: CAWSVLTGVGYTF. The CDR3 DNA sequence: TGTGCCTGGAGTGTACTAACAGGGGTTGGCTACACCTTC. Drawing the rest from reference TRBV30 and TRBJ1-2, the complete variable domain is SQTIHQWPATLVQPVGSPLSLECTVEGTSNPNLYWYRQAAGRGLQLLFYSVGIGQISSEVPQNLSASRPQDRQFILSSKKLLLSDSGFYLCAWSVLTGVGYTFGSGTRLTVV.

V is TRBV30 and J is TRBJ2-7; possible D gene TRBD2, 6 bases. V dropped 1 base and J dropped 1 base, with 23 bases sitting between them. CDR1 is GTSNPN, CDR2 SVGIG, per germline (reference sequence). There are 18 residues in the CDR3. CDR3 region: CAWSGRGPPRGSSYEQYF. The DNA for the CDR3 is TGTGCCTGGAGTGGTAGGGGACCACCACGGGGGTCGTCCTACGAGCAGTACTTC. The full variable domain, rest sourced from reference TRBV30 and TRBJ2-7, is SQTIHQWPATLVQPVGSPLSLECTVEGTSNPNLYWYRQAAGRGLQLLFYSVGIGQISSEVPQNLSASRPQDRQFILSSKKLLLSDSGFYLCAWSGRGPPRGSSYEQYFGPGTRLTVT.

The sample holds one count of this clone. In DNA, the CDR3 is TGTGCCAGCAGCAAACTAGCGGGAGCGGCCAATGAGCAGTTCTTC. The encoded protein is CASSKLAGAANEQFF. The V and J genes are TRBV14 and TRBJ2-1; TRBD2 agrees at 11 bases. V lost 5 bases to trimming and J lost 6 bases; unmatched junction nucleotides: 6. Germline V gene data show CDR1 as SGHDN and CDR2 as FVKESK. CDR3 length: 15 residues.

Here the CDR3 DNA reads TGTGCCAGTGGGTTCGGTAGCGGAGCCTGGGAGACCCAGTACTTC. Its translation: CASGFGSGAWETQYF. The V call is TRBV19, the J call TRBJ2-5, with D possibly TRBD2 on 6 matching bases. Trimming took 8 bases from V and 5 from J, leaving 21 bases between them. From germline, CDR1 is LNHDA and CDR2 SQIVND (reference sequence). The CDR3 contains 15 residues.

The gene calls are TRBV5-1 and TRBJ2-7; a possible D gene is TRBD2 (6 bases). This CDR3 contains 14 residues. The V gene lost 1 base and the J gene lost 4 bases, with 12 bases spanning the gap. CDR1 and CDR2 (germline): SGHRS, YFSETQ. For the CDR3, the DNA is TGCGCCAGCAGCTTGAGCCCGGGAGATTACGAGCAGTACTTC. Protein product: CASSLSPGDYEQYF.

The V and J genes are TRBV19 and TRBJ2-1; D may be TRBD1 (6 bases). The V gene lost 6 bases and the J gene lost 5 bases, with 14 bases spanning the gap. Germline V gene data show CDR1 as LNHDA and CDR2 as SQIVND (reference sequence). The CDR3 contains 14 residues. CDR3 nucleotide sequence: TGTGCCAGTAGCAACCGGGACATCAACAATGAGCAGTTCTTC. Protein product: CASSNRDINNEQFF.

The DNA for the CDR3 is TGTGCCATCAGTGAGTCGGGCGGGTCTCTTGAGGCTTTCTTT. Translation: CAISESGGSLEAFF. The rearrangement uses TRBV10-3 and TRBJ1-1; no clear D. Looked up from germline, CDR1 is ENHRY and CDR2 is SYGVKD. There are 14 residues in the CDR3. The ends were cut back, 0 bases at V and 11 bases at J, with 16 bases in the middle.

This chain connects TRBV5-1 to TRBJ2-1; 9 bases line up with TRBD1. Trimming took 0 bases from V and 6 from J; bases not matched to a gene: 7. CDR1 is SGHRS and CDR2 is YFSETQ in the germline V gene. This CDR3 contains 16 residues. The CDR3 bases are TGCGCCAGCAGCTTGGCCCCCGGGACAGGGAGCAATGAGCAGTTCTTC. Translating gives CASSLAPGTGSNEQFF. Variable domain in full (rest from reference TRBV5-1 and TRBJ2-1): KAGVTQTPRYLIKTRGQQVTLSCSPISGHRSVSWYQQTPGQGLQFLFEYFSETQRNKGNFPGRFSGRQFSNSRSEMNVSTLELGDSALYLCASSLAPGTGSNEQFFGPGTRLTVL.

The J gene is TRBJ1-6, the V gene TRBV6-6; D gene uncertain. CDR1 and CDR2 from the germline V gene are MNHNY and SVGAGI (reference sequence). The CDR3 covers 14 residues. V shed 7 bases and J shed 10 bases, with 17 bases lying between them. The DNA for the CDR3 is TGTGCCAGCACCCGAGACCGGGTTGAGTCACCCCTCCACTTT. Protein product: CASTRDRVESPLHF.

The rearrangement uses TRBV11-2 and TRBJ2-3; 13 nucleotides match TRBD2. This CDR3 is built from 18 residues. V was pared by 5 bases and J by 3 bases, with 11 bases of the junction left unmatched. The germline gives CDR1 SGHAT, CDR2 FQNNGV. The CDR3 DNA sequence: TGTGCCAGCAGCCTCACAGTGGGACTAGCGGGACCTACAGATACGCAGTATTTT. Protein product: CASSLTVGLAGPTDTQYF.

This clone was observed a few times. V usage is TRBV5-1 and J usage is TRBJ2-3; D gene unclear. The CDR3 extends over 14 amino acids. Germline CDR1 SGHRS, CDR2 YFSETQ. V lost 2 bases and J lost 2, with 9 bases in between. The CDR3 sequence: CASSLGAVTDTQYF. CDR3 nucleotide sequence: TGCGCCAGCAGCTTAGGCGCGGTCACAGATACGCAGTATTTT.

This rearrangement joins TRBV5-6 to TRBJ1-1; TRBD1 aligns across 9 bases. Trimming removed 4 bases from V and 3 bases from J; junction bases left unmatched: 4. This CDR3 contains 14 residues. The germline V gene has CDR1 SGHDT and CDR2 YYEEEE. CDR3 DNA: TGTGCCAGCAGCATACAGGGGGCGCACACTGAAGCTTTCTTT. It translates to CASSIQGAHTEAFF.

The chain uses TRBV6-5 and TRBJ2-7; 8 nucleotides agree with TRBD1. CDR1 is MNHEY, CDR2 SVGAGI, per germline. V dropped 6 bases and J dropped 3; count of bases not matched to a gene: 10. The CDR3 is made up of 15 amino acids. CDR3: CASSEPGQVIYEQYF. CDR3 sequence (DNA): TGTGCCAGCAGCGAGCCGGGACAGGTTATCTACGAGCAGTACTTC.

CDR3 sequence: CASSAGGWGNGYTF. In DNA, the CDR3 is TGTGCCAGCAGTGCAGGGGGCTGGGGAAATGGCTACACCTTC. V is TRBV2 and J is TRBJ1-2; 8 positions agree with TRBD1. Unmatched junction bases numbered 7, after V lost 4 bases and J lost 6 bases. This CDR3 contains 14 residues. CDR1 and CDR2 from the germline V gene are SNHLY and FYNNEI.